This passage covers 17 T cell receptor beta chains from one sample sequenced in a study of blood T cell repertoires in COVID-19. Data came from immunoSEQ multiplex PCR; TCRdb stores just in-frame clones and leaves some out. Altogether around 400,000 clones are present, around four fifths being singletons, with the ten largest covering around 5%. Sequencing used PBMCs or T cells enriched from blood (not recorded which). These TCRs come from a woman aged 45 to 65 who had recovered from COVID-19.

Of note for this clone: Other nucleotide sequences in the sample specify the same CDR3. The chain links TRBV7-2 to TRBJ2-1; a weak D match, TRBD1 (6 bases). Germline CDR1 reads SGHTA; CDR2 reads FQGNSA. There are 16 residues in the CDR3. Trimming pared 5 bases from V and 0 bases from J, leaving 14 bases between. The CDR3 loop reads CASSPSRGSSYNEQFF. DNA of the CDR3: TGTGCCAGCAGCCCCTCGAGGGGGAGCTCCTACAATGAGCAGTTCTTC.

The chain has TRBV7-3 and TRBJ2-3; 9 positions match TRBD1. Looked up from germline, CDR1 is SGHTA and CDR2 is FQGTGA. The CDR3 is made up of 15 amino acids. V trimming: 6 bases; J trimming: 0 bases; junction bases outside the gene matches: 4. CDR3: CASRQGALSTDTQYF. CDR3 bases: TGTGCCAGCAGACAGGGGGCCCTAAGCACAGATACGCAGTATTTT.

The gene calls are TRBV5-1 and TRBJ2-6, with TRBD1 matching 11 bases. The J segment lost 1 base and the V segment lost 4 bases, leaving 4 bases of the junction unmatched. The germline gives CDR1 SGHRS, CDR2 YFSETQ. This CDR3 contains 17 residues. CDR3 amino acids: CASSTGTGGSGANVLTF. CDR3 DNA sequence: TGCGCCAGCAGCACTGGGACAGGGGGATCTGGGGCCAACGTCCTGACTTTC.

Here the CDR3 reads CASSRKGVGYGYTF. The CDR3, as DNA: TGTGCCAGCAGCCGGAAAGGGGTTGGGTATGGCTACACCTTC. The chain has TRBV5-6 and TRBJ1-2; tentatively, D is TRBD1 (5 bases). The CDR3 sequence is 14 residues long. V lost 4 bases and J 5 bases, leaving 15 bases between the germline ends. The germline V gene has CDR1 SGHDT and CDR2 YYEEEE.

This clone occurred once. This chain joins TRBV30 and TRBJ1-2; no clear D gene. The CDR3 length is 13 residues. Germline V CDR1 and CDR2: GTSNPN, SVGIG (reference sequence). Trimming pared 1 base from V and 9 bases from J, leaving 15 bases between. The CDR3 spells CAWSGAGFLSYTF. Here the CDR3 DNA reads TGTGCCTGGAGTGGGGCAGGTTTTTTGAGCTACACCTTC.

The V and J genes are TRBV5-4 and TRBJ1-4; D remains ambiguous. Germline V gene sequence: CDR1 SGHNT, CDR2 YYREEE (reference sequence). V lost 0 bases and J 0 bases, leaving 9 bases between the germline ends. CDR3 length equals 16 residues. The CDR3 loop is CASSLGSGSTNEKLFF. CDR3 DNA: TGTGCCAGCAGCTTGGGGTCGGGTTCAACTAATGAAAAACTGTTTTTT.

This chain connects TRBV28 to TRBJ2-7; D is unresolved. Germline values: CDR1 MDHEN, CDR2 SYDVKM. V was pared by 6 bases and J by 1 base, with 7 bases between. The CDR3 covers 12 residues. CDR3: CASSSPSYEQYF. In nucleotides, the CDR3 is TGTGCCAGCAGCTCCCCTTCCTACGAGCAGTACTTC.

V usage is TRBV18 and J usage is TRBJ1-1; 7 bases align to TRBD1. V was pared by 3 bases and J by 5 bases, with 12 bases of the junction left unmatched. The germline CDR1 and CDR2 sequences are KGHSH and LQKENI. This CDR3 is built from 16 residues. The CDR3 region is CASSPTNGQVNTEAFF. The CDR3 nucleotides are TGTGCCAGCTCACCTACCAACGGACAGGTCAATACTGAAGCTTTCTTT.

The CDR3 nucleotides are TGTGCCTGGAGGGCCAGCTCCTACAATGAGCAGTTCTTC. It specifies CAWRASSYNEQFF. This sequence joins TRBV30 and TRBJ2-1; unclear D gene. This CDR3 region has 13 residues. V lost 3 bases, J lost 0 bases, and 6 bases lay in between. Looked up from germline, CDR1 is GTSNPN and CDR2 is SVGIG (reference sequence). Combining the CDR3 with reference TRBV30 and TRBJ2-1 gives the whole variable domain SQTIHQWPATLVQPVGSPLSLECTVEGTSNPNLYWYRQAAGRGLQLLFYSVGIGQISSEVPQNLSASRPQDRQFILSSKKLLLSDSGFYLCAWRASSYNEQFFGPGTRLTVL.

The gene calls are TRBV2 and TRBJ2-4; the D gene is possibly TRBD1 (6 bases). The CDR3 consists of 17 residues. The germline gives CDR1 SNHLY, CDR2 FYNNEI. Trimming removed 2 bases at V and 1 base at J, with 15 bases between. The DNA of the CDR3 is TGTGCCAGCAGTGAATTTCGTCCAGGGGCGGCCAAAAACATTCAGTACTTC. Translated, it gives CASSEFRPGAAKNIQYF.

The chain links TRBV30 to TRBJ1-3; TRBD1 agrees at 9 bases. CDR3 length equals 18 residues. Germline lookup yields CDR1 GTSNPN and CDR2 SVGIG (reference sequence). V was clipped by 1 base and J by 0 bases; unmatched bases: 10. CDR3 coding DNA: TGTGCCTGGAGTGGTCCGGGGACAGGGATTAGCTCTGGAAACACCATATATTTT. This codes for CAWSGPGTGISSGNTIYF. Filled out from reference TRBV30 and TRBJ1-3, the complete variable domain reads SQTIHQWPATLVQPVGSPLSLECTVEGTSNPNLYWYRQAAGRGLQLLFYSVGIGQISSEVPQNLSASRPQDRQFILSSKKLLLSDSGFYLCAWSGPGTGISSGNTIYFGEGSWLTVV.

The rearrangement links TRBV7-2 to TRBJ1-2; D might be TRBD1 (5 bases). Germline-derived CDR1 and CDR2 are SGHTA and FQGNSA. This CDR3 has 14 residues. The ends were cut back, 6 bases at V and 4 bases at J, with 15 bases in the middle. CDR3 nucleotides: TGTGCCAGCAGTCCAGCCGGGGGAGGCTATGGCTACACCTTC. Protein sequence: CASSPAGGGYGYTF.

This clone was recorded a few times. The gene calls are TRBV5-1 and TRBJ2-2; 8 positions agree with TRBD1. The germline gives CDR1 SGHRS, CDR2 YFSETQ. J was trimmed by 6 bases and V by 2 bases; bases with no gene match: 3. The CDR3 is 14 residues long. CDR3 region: CASSFLQGAGELFF. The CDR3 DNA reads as TGCGCCAGCAGCTTCTTACAGGGGGCCGGGGAGCTGTTTTTT.

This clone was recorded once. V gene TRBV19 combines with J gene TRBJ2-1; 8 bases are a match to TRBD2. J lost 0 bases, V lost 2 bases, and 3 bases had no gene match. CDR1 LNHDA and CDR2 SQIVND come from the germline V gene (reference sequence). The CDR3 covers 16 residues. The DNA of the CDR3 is TGTGCCAGTAGTATAACTAGCGGAAGCTCCTACAATGAGCAGTTCTTC. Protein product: CASSITSGSSYNEQFF.

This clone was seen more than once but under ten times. CDR3: CASSRDTVYYGYTF. CDR3 DNA: TGCGCCAGCAGCCGGGACACAGTGTACTATGGCTACACCTTC. The V call is TRBV5-1, the J call TRBJ1-2; D may be TRBD1 (6 bases). V was clipped by 4 bases and J by 3 bases, with 13 bases between them. CDR1 SGHRS and CDR2 YFSETQ come from the germline V gene. CDR3 length equals 14 residues.

Written as DNA, the CDR3 is TGTGCCAGCAGCCCCGGGACAGGGGGCACGAATGAGCAGTTCTTC. This sequence encodes CASSPGTGGTNEQFF. The chain carries TRBV7-3 and TRBJ2-1; 12 bases align to TRBD1. Germline-derived CDR1 and CDR2 are SGHTA and FQGTGA. CDR3 length equals 15 residues. V was pared by 5 bases and J by 7 bases, with 6 bases of the junction left unmatched.

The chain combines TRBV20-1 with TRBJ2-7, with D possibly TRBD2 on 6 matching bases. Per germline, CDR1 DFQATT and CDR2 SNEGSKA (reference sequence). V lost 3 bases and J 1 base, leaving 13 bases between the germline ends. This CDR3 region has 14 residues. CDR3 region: CSASSAGRSYEQYF. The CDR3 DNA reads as TGCAGTGCTAGTTCCGCGGGGAGATCCTACGAGCAGTACTTC.